These T cell receptor beta chains were read from a single sample in a study of shared T cell receptors in the human thymus. Here immunoSEQ multiplex PCR was the method, and the copy in TCRdb shows in-frame clones only, minus some. The table has roughly 660,000 clones, around 89% seen once; the top ten hold around 0.0099%. Separately, the same data were catalogued under a study of human thymus T cells.

The sample was thymocytes. All receptors come from a boy under three years old with a congenital heart defect. Both conserved end residues are part of each CDR3. D genes are given only for firm matches. Some rows have no size entry. The others give once, few or many, or a class for an expanded clone.

d_call	v_call	clone_size	j_call	cdr3_aa	cdr3_nt
-	TRBV19	-	TRBJ1-5	CASSIGQSPRQPQHF	TGTGCCAGTAGTATAGGGCAGTCCCCCCGTCAGCCCCAGCATTTT
TRBD2	TRBV13	-	TRBJ2-7	CATVTSGRDEQYF	TGTGCCACCGTTACTAGCGGGAGGGACGAGCAGTACTTC
TRBD1	TRBV5-4	-	TRBJ1-1	CASSWGQGPNTEAFF	TGTGCCAGCAGCTGGGGACAGGGACCGAACACTGAAGCTTTCTTT
TRBD1	TRBV2	few	TRBJ2-5	CASSENRGFQETQYF	TGTGCCAGCAGTGAAAACAGGGGGTTCCAAGAGACCCAGTACTTC
-	TRBV27	-	TRBJ1-1	CASRLGGEAFF	TGTGCCAGCAGACTCGGGGGTGAAGCTTTCTTT
TRBD2	TRBV4-3	-	TRBJ2-3	CASSQDQLAGVVDTQYF	TGCGCCAGCAGCCAAGATCAGCTAGCGGGAGTTGTAGATACGCAGTATTTT
-	TRBV27	once	TRBJ2-7	CASSLSTETAHYEQYF	TGTGCCAGCAGTTTATCGACTGAGACAGCTCACTACGAGCAGTACTTC
-	TRBV20-1	-	TRBJ2-3	CSAPRGDTQYF	TGCAGTGCGCCCAGGGGAGATACGCAGTATTTT
-	TRBV10-2	-	TRBJ2-5	CASRGATYQETQYF	TGCGCCAGCAGGGGAGCGACGTACCAAGAGACCCAGTACTTC
TRBD2	TRBV4-1	-	TRBJ2-7	CASSQITGTTISYEQYF	TGCGCCAGCAGCCAAATAACCGGGACTACCATATCCTACGAGCAGTACTTC
-	TRBV7-9	-	TRBJ2-3	CASSQGWGDSTDTQYF	TGTGCCAGCAGCCAAGGGTGGGGGGACAGTACAGATACGCAGTATTTT
-	TRBV25-1	-	TRBJ2-2	CASSANWTKIGELFF	TGTGCCAGCAGTGCCAATTGGACTAAAATCGGGGAGCTGTTTTTT
TRBD1	TRBV25-1	-	TRBJ1-1	CASNPTGGGLGAFF	TGTGCCAGCAACCCCACAGGGGGCGGGCTTGGAGCTTTCTTT
-	TRBV4-1	-	TRBJ2-4	CASSQGGSGPIAKNIQYF	TGCGCCAGCAGCCAAGGAGGCTCAGGGCCAATAGCCAAAAACATTCAGTACTTC
-	TRBV25-1	-	TRBJ2-1	CASSEPVSSYNEQFF	TGTGCCAGCAGTGAACCAGTAAGCTCCTACAATGAGCAGTTCTTC
-	TRBV5-3	-	TRBJ1-1	CARGGQLNTEAFF	TGTGCCAGAGGAGGACAGCTGAACACTGAAGCTTTCTTT
-	TRBV7-9	-	TRBJ1-1	CASRHRTRSEAFF	TGTGCCAGCAGGCACCGGACAAGGTCTGAAGCTTTCTTT
-	TRBV6-1	-	TRBJ2-3	CASSEARRRTTDTQYF	TGTGCCAGCAGTGAAGCGCGGCGGAGGACCACAGATACGCAGTATTTT
-	TRBV11-2	-	TRBJ2-7	CASSPTPGEGYEQYF	TGTGCCAGCAGCCCGACCCCGGGAGAGGGCTACGAGCAGTACTTC
-	TRBV29-1	-	TRBJ2-7	CSVELGNGSGYEQYF	TGCAGCGTTGAACTCGGAAACGGGAGTGGGTACGAGCAGTACTTC
-	TRBV10-2	-	TRBJ2-3	CASAADTDTQYF	TGCGCCAGCGCGGCTGACACAGATACGCAGTATTTT
-	TRBV4-3	-	TRBJ2-7	CASSQLSGYEQYF	TGCGCCAGCAGCCAACTTAGCGGTTACGAGCAGTACTTC
TRBD2	TRBV6-4	once	TRBJ2-1	CASSERGGSDNEQFF	TGTGCCAGCAGTGAAAGGGGCGGGAGCGACAATGAGCAGTTCTTC
-	TRBV5-1	-	TRBJ2-3	CASSLGVRQGTDTQYF	TGCGCCAGCAGCTTGGGAGTCCGTCAGGGCACAGATACGCAGTATTTT
-	TRBV13	-	TRBJ2-1	CASSLAGVTNEQFF	TGTGCCAGCAGCTTAGCGGGAGTCACCAATGAGCAGTTCTTC
-	TRBV14	-	TRBJ2-1	CASSPPTRLKYNEQFF	TGTGCCAGCAGCCCCCCAACGAGGCTGAAGTACAATGAGCAGTTCTTC
TRBD2	TRBV30	once	TRBJ2-1	CAWSVFSSGSPQSYNEQFF	TGTGCCTGGAGTGTATTTTCTAGCGGGAGCCCCCAGTCCTACAATGAGCAGTTCTTC
-	TRBV7-6	-	TRBJ1-2	CASSRNPAGVDYGYTF	TGTGCCAGCAGCCGTAACCCGGCAGGGGTCGACTATGGCTACACCTTC
-	TRBV4-3	-	TRBJ2-1	CASSQDSSAGMRNEQFF	TGCGCCAGCAGCCAAGATAGTTCGGCAGGGATGCGCAATGAGCAGTTCTTC
TRBD2	TRBV15	once	TRBJ2-1	CATSLLAGVKDEQFF	TGTGCCACCAGTCTCCTAGCGGGAGTGAAAGATGAGCAGTTCTTC
-	TRBV7-3	-	TRBJ2-1	CASSPKGQNEQFF	TGTGCCAGCAGCCCAAAAGGACAAAATGAGCAGTTCTTC
TRBD2	TRBV11-3	-	TRBJ2-5	CASSNRTSGREETQYF	TGTGCCAGCAGCAACCGGACTAGCGGGAGAGAAGAGACCCAGTACTTC
TRBD2	TRBV7-9	-	TRBJ2-3	CASSLFQRGYTDTQYF	TGTGCCAGCAGCTTATTCCAGCGGGGCTACACAGATACGCAGTATTTT
TRBD2	TRBV4-1	-	TRBJ2-5	CASSQDKGLRLAQETQYF	TGCGCCAGCAGCCAAGACAAGGGACTGAGACTAGCCCAAGAGACCCAGTACTTC
TRBD2	TRBV4-3	-	TRBJ2-1	CASSQEGAGGPYNEQFF	TGCGCCAGCAGCCAAGAAGGGGCGGGAGGTCCCTACAATGAGCAGTTCTTC
-	TRBV21-1	-	TRBJ2-1	CASSTLRSHEQFF	TGTGCCAGCAGCACCCTACGTTCGCATGAGCAGTTCTTC
-	TRBV15	-	TRBJ1-2	CATSRDGHRAPYGYTF	TGTGCCACCAGCAGAGATGGGCACAGGGCGCCCTATGGCTACACCTTC
TRBD1	TRBV6-1	-	TRBJ2-3	CASSPLGQGADSQYF	TGTGCCAGCTCCCCTCTGGGACAGGGCGCGGATTCGCAGTATTTT
TRBD2	TRBV27	few	TRBJ2-1	CASNPDRLAGDNEQFF	TGTGCCAGCAATCCCGATAGACTAGCCGGCGACAATGAGCAGTTCTTC
-	TRBV11-2	-	TRBJ2-7	CASSFDYDDYEQYF	TGTGCCAGCAGCTTCGACTACGATGACTACGAGCAGTACTTC
TRBD2	TRBV27	-	TRBJ2-5	CASSSPGGEGEETQYF	TGTGCCAGCAGTTCACCCGGGGGGGAGGGGGAAGAGACCCAGTACTTC
-	TRBV6-6	-	TRBJ2-7	CASSGDSGPYEQYF	TGTGCCAGCAGTGGGGACAGCGGGCCCTACGAGCAGTACTTC
-	TRBV7-9	-	TRBJ2-7	CASSLAVGPYEQYF	TGTGCCAGCAGCTTAGCGGTCGGTCCCTACGAGCAGTACTTC
TRBD1	TRBV10-2	-	TRBJ2-5	CASQGQGSETQYF	TGCGCCAGTCAGGGACAGGGGTCGGAGACCCAGTACTTC
TRBD2	TRBV4-2	-	TRBJ2-3	CASSLSFPSGRGVDTQYF	TGTGCCAGCAGCCTATCCTTCCCTAGCGGGAGGGGGGTAGATACGCAGTATTTT
TRBD2	TRBV10-3	-	TRBJ2-1	CAISGDSGRDEQFF	TGTGCCATCAGTGGTGATAGCGGGAGAGATGAGCAGTTCTTC
TRBD1	TRBV25-1	-	TRBJ2-3	CASSEEGATDTQYF	TGTGCCAGCAGTGAAGAGGGGGCCACAGATACGCAGTATTTT
-	TRBV12-5	once	TRBJ2-5	CASGIPGEETQYF	TGTGCTAGTGGGATCCCAGGGGAAGAGACCCAGTACTTC
TRBD2	TRBV5-6	-	TRBJ2-1	CASSLASGRVNEQFF	TGTGCCAGCAGCTTGGCTAGCGGGAGGGTGAATGAGCAGTTCTTC
-	TRBV7-9	-	TRBJ2-5	CASSRGRDQETQYF	TGTGCCAGCAGCCGTGGGCGGGACCAAGAGACCCAGTACTTC
-	TRBV12-2	-	TRBJ2-7	CASRPASGRALDEQYF	TGTGCAAGTCGCCCCGCTAGCGGGAGGGCTTTGGACGAGCAGTACTTC
TRBD1	TRBV25-1	-	TRBJ1-2	CAAQGSYGYTF	TGTGCCGCACAGGGGAGCTATGGCTACACCTTC
TRBD2	TRBV5-6	-	TRBJ2-7	CASSLGTSGKSSYEQYF	TGTGCCAGCAGCTTGGGGACTAGCGGGAAGAGCTCCTACGAGCAGTACTTC
-	TRBV27	once	TRBJ2-1	CASSLGAGNNEQFF	TGTGCCAGCAGTTTAGGCGCGGGAAACAATGAGCAGTTCTTC
TRBD2	TRBV30	-	TRBJ2-7	CAWSVRLASEQYF	TGTGCCTGGAGTGTTAGACTAGCTTCCGAGCAGTACTTC